The clone carrying this T cell receptor delta chain appeared a few times. Its cognate antigen is unknown. A much bigger clone sits one base away, suggesting this may be a read error. Vgamma9/Vdelta2+ and Vdelta2-negative gammadelta T cells were flow-sorted from PBMC for bulk sequencing. TCRdb re-called the multiplex PCR reads through CATT. This table holds 50,000 or so delta-chain clones, around 1.6% found once. The data were taken from a study of γδ T cells in repeated Plasmodium falciparum infection. Study-level information: Malian children with intense seasonal malaria exposure were compared with matched Australian children. Donors had four controlled P. falciparum NF54 infections over 644 days. The study's findings and limits: Donors in Mali lived in a small rural village, largely one ethnic group. In Vdelta2-negative, largely Vdelta1+, gammadelta repertoires, repeated controlled infections appeared to drive clonal selection waves.

Germline V gene data show CDR1 as GEAIGNYY and CDR2 as EKD. Trimming removed 5 bases at V and 0 bases at J, with 13 bases between. The CDR3 totals 17 residues. The sample comprised gamma-delta T cells from blood. The clonotype originates from a pool of human donors (malaria-infected and uninfected, not separated). The genes are TRDV2 and TRDJ3; no reliable D call. TCRdb records no J gene; here it was assigned by comparing the DNA to germline. Here the CDR3 DNA reads TGTGCCTGTGGCCCGCTACTTGGCTCCTGGGACACCCGACAGATGTTTTTC. Protein sequence: CACGPLLGSWDTRQMFF.